This entry concerns a single T cell receptor beta chain. Its cognate antigen is unknown. This record belongs to a study of CD8+ T cells in alopecia areata. General study findings and limits: Throughout tofacitinib, many expanded lesional clones continued to persist in scalp and blood.

Treatment given: oral pan-JAK inhibitor, 5-10 mg twice daily. The germline CDR1 and CDR2 sequences are MNHNS and SASEGT. The CDR3 covers 16 residues. Trimming took 1 base from V and 5 from J, leaving 15 bases between them. Extracted from the samples, RNA was reverse transcribed into cDNA to serve as the sequencing template. Sequencing was performed with immunoSEQ multiplex PCR; in TCRdb, only in-frame clones are kept and a portion is missing. The sample includes some 110,000 clones, around 50% of them seen just once. This clonotype was obtained from a human donor with alopecia areata. The material was CD8+ T cells sorted from blood, obtained at week 24, from a patient treated with tofacitinib. V and J are TRBV6-1 and TRBJ1-5; a possible D gene is TRBD1 (5 bases). The CDR3 coding sequence is TGTGCCAGCAGTGAAGGTTGGCGGGGCACCCATCAGCCCCAGCATTTT. Translated, it gives CASSEGWRGTHQPQHF.